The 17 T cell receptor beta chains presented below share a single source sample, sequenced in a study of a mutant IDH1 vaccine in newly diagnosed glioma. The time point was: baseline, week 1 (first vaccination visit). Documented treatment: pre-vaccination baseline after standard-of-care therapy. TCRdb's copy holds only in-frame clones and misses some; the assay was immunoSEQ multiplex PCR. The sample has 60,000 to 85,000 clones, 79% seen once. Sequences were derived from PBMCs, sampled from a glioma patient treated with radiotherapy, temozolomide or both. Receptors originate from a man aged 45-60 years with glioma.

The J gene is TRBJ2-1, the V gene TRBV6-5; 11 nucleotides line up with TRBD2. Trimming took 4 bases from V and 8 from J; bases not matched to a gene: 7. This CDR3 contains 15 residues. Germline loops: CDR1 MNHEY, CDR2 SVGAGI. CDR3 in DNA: TGTGCCAGCAGTTCCCCGGGACTAGCGGCTTATGAGCAGTTCTTC. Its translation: CASSSPGLAAYEQFF.

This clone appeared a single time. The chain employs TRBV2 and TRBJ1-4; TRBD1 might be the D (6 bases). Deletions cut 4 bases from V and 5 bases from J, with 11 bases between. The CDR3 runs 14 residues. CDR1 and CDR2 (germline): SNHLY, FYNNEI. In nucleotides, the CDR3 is TGTGCCAGCAGTGTGATAACAGGGAATGAAAAACTGTTTTTT. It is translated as CASSVITGNEKLFF.

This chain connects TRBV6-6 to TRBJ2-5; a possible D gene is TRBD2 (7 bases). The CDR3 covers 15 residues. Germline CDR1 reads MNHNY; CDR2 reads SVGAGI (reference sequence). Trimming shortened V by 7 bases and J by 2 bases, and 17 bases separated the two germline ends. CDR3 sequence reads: CASTLKRGGQETQYF. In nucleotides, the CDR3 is TGTGCCAGCACCCTAAAGAGGGGGGGACAAGAGACCCAGTACTTC.

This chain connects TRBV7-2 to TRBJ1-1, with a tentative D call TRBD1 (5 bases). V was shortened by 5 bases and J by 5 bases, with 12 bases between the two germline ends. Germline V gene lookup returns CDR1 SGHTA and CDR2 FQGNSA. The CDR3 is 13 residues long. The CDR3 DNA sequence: TGTGCCAGCAGCGTCCTCAGGGATACTGAAGCTTTCTTT. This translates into CASSVLRDTEAFF.

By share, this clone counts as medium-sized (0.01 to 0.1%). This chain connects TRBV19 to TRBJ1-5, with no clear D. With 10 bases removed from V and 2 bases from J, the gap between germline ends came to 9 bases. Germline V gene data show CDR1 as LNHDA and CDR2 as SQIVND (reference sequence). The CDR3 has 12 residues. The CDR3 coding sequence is TGTGCCACTCGGGGAGGCAATCAGCCCCAGCATTTT. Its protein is CATRGGNQPQHF.

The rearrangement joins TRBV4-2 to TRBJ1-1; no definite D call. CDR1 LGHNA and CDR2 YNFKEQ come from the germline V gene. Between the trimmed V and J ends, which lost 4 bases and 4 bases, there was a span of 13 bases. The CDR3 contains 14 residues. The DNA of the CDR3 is TGTGCCAGCAGCCTCAGTTACCGGCTCACTGAAGCTTTCTTT. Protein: CASSLSYRLTEAFF.

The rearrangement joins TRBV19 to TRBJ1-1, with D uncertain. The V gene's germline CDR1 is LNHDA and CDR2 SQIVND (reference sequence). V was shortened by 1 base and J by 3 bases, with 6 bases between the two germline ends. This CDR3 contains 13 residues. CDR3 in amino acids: CASSIGPDTEAFF. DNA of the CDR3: TGTGCCAGTAGTATAGGACCGGACACTGAAGCTTTCTTT.

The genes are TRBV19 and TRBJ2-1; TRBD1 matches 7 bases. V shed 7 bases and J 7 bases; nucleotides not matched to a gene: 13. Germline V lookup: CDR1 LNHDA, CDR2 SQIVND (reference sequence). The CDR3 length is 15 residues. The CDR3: CASTPGQRVPNEQFF. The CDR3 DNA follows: TGTGCCAGTACCCCGGGACAGAGAGTACCTAATGAGCAGTTCTTC.

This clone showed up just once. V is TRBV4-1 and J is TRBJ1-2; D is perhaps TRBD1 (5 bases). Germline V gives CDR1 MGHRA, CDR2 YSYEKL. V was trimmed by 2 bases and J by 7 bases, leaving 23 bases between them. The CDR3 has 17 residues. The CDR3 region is CASSQINLGLGGVGYTF. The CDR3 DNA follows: TGCGCCAGCAGCCAAATTAACCTGGGACTCGGAGGCGTTGGCTACACCTTC.

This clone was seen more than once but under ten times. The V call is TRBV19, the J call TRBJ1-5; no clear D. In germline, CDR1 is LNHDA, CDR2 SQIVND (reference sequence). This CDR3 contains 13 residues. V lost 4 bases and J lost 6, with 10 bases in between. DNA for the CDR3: TGTGCCAGTAGTAGTGAGAGGAGTCAGCCCCAGCATTTT. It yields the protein CASSSERSQPQHF.

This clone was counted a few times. The CDR3 DNA reads TGTGCCAGCAGTGAACGGGGGTATAGGAAGGAAGCTTTCTTT. The encoded protein is CASSERGYRKEAFF. The V call is TRBV25-1, the J call TRBJ1-1, with D possibly being TRBD1 (5 bases). Trimming took 2 bases from V and 8 from J, leaving 15 bases between them. The length of the CDR3 is 14 residues. Looked up from germline, CDR1 is MGHDK and CDR2 is SYGVNS. Drawing the rest from reference TRBV25-1 and TRBJ1-1, the complete variable domain is EADIYQTPRYLVIGTGKKITLECSQTMGHDKMYWYQQDPGMELHLIHYSYGVNSTEKGDLSSESTVSRIRTEHFPLTLESARPSHTSQYLCASSERGYRKEAFFGQGTRLTVV.

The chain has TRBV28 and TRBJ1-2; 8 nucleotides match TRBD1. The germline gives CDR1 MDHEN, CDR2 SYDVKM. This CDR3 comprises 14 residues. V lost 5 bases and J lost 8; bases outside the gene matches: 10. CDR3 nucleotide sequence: TGTGCCAGCAGTCCCACAGGGGGAGGGAAAGGCTACACCTTC. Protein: CASSPTGGGKGYTF.

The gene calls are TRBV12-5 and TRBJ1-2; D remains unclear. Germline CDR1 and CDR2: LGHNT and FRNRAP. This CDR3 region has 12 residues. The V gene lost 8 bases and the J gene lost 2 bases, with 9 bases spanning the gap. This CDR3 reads CASSASNYGYTF. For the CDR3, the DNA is TGTGCTAGTTCTGCTTCCAACTATGGCTACACCTTC.

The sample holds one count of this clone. DNA for the CDR3: TGTGCCAGCAGTTACCGACTAGAGGGAGAGACCCAGTACTTC. Translation: CASSYRLEGETQYF. This chain links TRBV6-5 with TRBJ2-5, with D perhaps TRBD2 (6 bases). Germline V CDR1 and CDR2: MNHEY, SVGAGI. CDR3 length: 14 residues. V was shortened by 2 bases and J by 4 bases, with 11 bases between the two germline ends.

CDR3 coding DNA: TGTGCCTGGAGCGGACAGGGGATCAGTGGAAACACCATATATTTT. Translating it yields CAWSGQGISGNTIYF. The chain employs TRBV30 and TRBJ1-3; TRBD1 agrees at 9 bases. Germline-derived CDR1 and CDR2 are GTSNPN and SVGIG (reference sequence). The ends lost 3 bases at V and 3 bases at J; junction bases unmatched: 6. The CDR3 loop spans 15 amino acids.

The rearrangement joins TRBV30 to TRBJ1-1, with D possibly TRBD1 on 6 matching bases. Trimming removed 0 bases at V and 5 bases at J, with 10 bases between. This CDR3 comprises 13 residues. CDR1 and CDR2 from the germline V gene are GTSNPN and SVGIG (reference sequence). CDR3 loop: CAWSVGGGTEAFF. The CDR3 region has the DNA TGTGCCTGGAGTGTAGGGGGGGGGACTGAAGCTTTCTTT.

The CDR3 nucleotides read TGTGCCAGCAGTGACGCACAACCGGGGCAAGAGACCCAGTACTTC. Translating gives CASSDAQPGQETQYF. V is TRBV2 and J is TRBJ2-5, with D perhaps TRBD2 (5 bases). The V gene lost 3 bases and the J gene lost 2 bases, with 13 bases spanning the gap. The CDR3 consists of 15 residues. Germline CDR1 SNHLY, CDR2 FYNNEI.